This TCR beta chain was profiled in a study of response to subunit inactivated influenza vaccine. Points from the study as a whole: Every seasonal influenza vaccination brings in few new T cells, the authors suggested.

Germline values: CDR1 SEHNR, CDR2 FQNEAQ (reference sequence). The J segment lost 7 bases and the V segment lost 3 bases, leaving 4 bases of the junction unmatched. This CDR3 region has 13 residues. In TCRdb, the RT-PCR reads were re-called with MiXCR into one record per CDR3 protein. Among 650,000 to 800,000 distinct CDR3 sequences listed, 11% to 15% were seen once. This clonotype showed up many times. Its target is not known. The source is a man aged 45-65 years who received an inactivated influenza vaccine. Specimen: PBMCs from blood, collected 14 to 15 days before vaccination. The chain joins TRBV7-9 to TRBJ1-2, with 8 bases fitting TRBD1. The CDR3 sequence is CASSFGQGTGYTF. CDR3 nucleotides: TGTGCCAGCAGCTTCGGACAGGGTACTGGCTACACCTTC. The full variable domain, with the rest looked up from reference TRBV7-9 and TRBJ1-2, is DTGVSQNPRHKITKRGQNVTFRCDPISEHNRLYWYRQTLGQGPEFLTYFQNEAQLEKSRLLSDRFSAERPKGSFSTLEIQRTEQGDSAMYLCASSFGQGTGYTFGSGTRLTVV.